Shown below are 11 T cell receptor beta chains from a single sample sequenced in a study of blood T cell repertoires in COVID-19. The repertoire was sequenced with immunoSEQ multiplex PCR; TCRdb's copy has only in-frame clones and lacks some. The profile shows about 150,000 clones, around 86% of them singletons. The specimen sequenced was peripheral blood. The receptors stem from a man over 45 with active COVID-19.

This chain connects TRBV11-3 to TRBJ1-1; 8 bases are shared with TRBD1. Trimming removed 4 bases from V and 11 bases from J; junction bases left unmatched: 9. The CDR3 contains 13 residues. CDR1 is SGHNT and CDR2 is YENEEA in the germline V gene. This CDR3 reads CASSSGQGRGAFF. CDR3 nucleotide sequence: TGTGCCAGCAGCTCCGGACAGGGTCGGGGCGCTTTCTTT. The full variable domain, rest sourced from reference TRBV11-3 and TRBJ1-1, is EAGVVQSPRYKIIEKKQPVAFWCNPISGHNTLYWYLQNLGQGPELLIRYENEEAVDDSQLPKDRFSAERLKGVDSTLKIQPAELGDSAVYLCASSSGQGRGAFFGQGTRLTVV.

The chain carries TRBV19 and TRBJ2-7; a weak D match, TRBD1 (6 bases). This CDR3 is 13 amino acids long. Trimming took off 8 bases at V and 0 bases at J, with 11 bases between the two ends. CDR1 and CDR2 (germline): LNHDA, SQIVND (reference sequence). The CDR3 sequence: CASGETGSYEQYF. As DNA, the CDR3 is TGTGCCAGTGGGGAGACAGGCTCCTACGAGCAGTACTTC.

The chain is built from TRBV28 and TRBJ2-7; D remains unclear. The CDR3 is 13 amino acids. The germline V and J ends were trimmed by 7 bases and 3 bases, with 13 bases remaining between them. Germline V gene lookup returns CDR1 MDHEN and CDR2 SYDVKM. The CDR3, as DNA: TGTGCCAGCACCGAGGCGAAGCGCTACGAGCAGTACTTC. Translating gives CASTEAKRYEQYF.

This clone has a single count. The chain employs TRBV6-5 and TRBJ2-7; 8 nucleotides match TRBD1. With V trimmed by 4 bases and J by 3 bases, 5 bases remained unmatched. In germline, CDR1 is MNHEY, CDR2 SVGAGI. This CDR3 has 14 residues. CDR3 in DNA: TGTGCCAGCAGTTTAACAGGGGGTATCTACGAGCAGTACTTC. It specifies CASSLTGGIYEQYF.

The V and J genes are TRBV11-1 and TRBJ2-7; 7 nucleotides align to TRBD1. Losses at the gene ends were 3 bases for V and 2 bases for J; bases not matched to a gene: 7. The CDR3 covers 15 residues. CDR1 is SGHAT and CDR2 is FQDESV in the germline V gene (reference sequence). The CDR3 reads CASSLTGTGPYEQYF. The CDR3 DNA follows: TGTGCCAGCAGCTTGACAGGGACGGGCCCCTACGAGCAGTACTTC.

This clone was seen a single time. The chain uses TRBV6-5 and TRBJ1-1; D is unclear. The CDR3 covers 11 residues. Trimming shortened V by 10 bases and J by 4 bases, and 10 bases separated the two germline ends. Germline CDR1 and CDR2: MNHEY and SVGAGI. The CDR3 DNA reads as TGTGCCACGCGATTCGTCACTGAAGCTTTCTTT. Protein sequence: CATRFVTEAFF.

The V gene is TRBV6-5, the J gene TRBJ2-7, with a tentative D call TRBD1 (6 bases). Germline V gene sequence: CDR1 MNHEY, CDR2 SVGAGI. This CDR3 comprises 15 residues. V lost 7 bases, J lost 0 bases, and 16 bases lay in between. CDR3 protein: CASTLLRTASYEQYF. Here the CDR3 DNA reads TGTGCCAGCACCCTTCTCAGGACAGCCTCCTACGAGCAGTACTTC.

This clone appeared once. The gene calls are TRBV7-2 and TRBJ2-5; 12 bases align to TRBD1. CDR1 is SGHTA, CDR2 FQGNSA, per germline. The CDR3 extends over 16 amino acids. Trimming at V came to 0 bases and at J to 5 bases, leaving 4 bases not matched to a gene. In DNA form, the CDR3 reads TGTGCCAGCAGCTTAGCGGGGACAGGGGGCAGGGAGACCCAGTACTTC. Its protein is CASSLAGTGGRETQYF. The whole variable domain, filled in from reference TRBV7-2 and TRBJ2-5, reads GAGVSQSPSNKVTEKGKDVELRCDPISGHTALYWYRQSLGQGLEFLIYFQGNSAPDKSGLPSDRFSAERTGGSVSTLTIQRTQQEDSAVYLCASSLAGTGGRETQYFGPGTRLLVL.

V gene TRBV6-2 or TRBV6-3 combines with J gene TRBJ1-1; D unresolved. The CDR3 extends over 15 amino acids. Trimming cost V 1 base and J 3 bases, with 12 bases left between them. CDR1 is MNHEY, CDR2 SVGEGT, per germline. CDR3 region: CASSYLAGWDTEAFF. As DNA, the CDR3 is TGTGCCAGCAGTTACTTGGCAGGCTGGGACACTGAAGCTTTCTTT.

This clone occurred once. V and J are TRBV4-2 and TRBJ2-1, with 8 bases that match TRBD2. This CDR3 comprises 16 residues. Looked up from germline, CDR1 is LGHNA and CDR2 is YNFKEQ. V was clipped by 0 bases and J by 4 bases; unmatched bases: 5. The CDR3 sequence is CASSQDGSGGYNEQFF. CDR3 nucleotide sequence: TGTGCCAGCAGCCAAGATGGAAGCGGGGGATACAATGAGCAGTTCTTC.

The rearrangement uses TRBV19 and TRBJ2-1, with D possibly being TRBD2 (6 bases). The CDR3 totals 16 residues. The germline gives CDR1 LNHDA, CDR2 SQIVND (reference sequence). The ends were cut back, 5 bases at V and 4 bases at J, with 18 bases in the middle. Written as DNA, the CDR3 is TGTGCCAGTAGTCGGGACTCTCAAGGGTATTACAATGAGCAGTTCTTC. Protein: CASSRDSQGYYNEQFF. Full variable domain (outside the CDR3, taken from reference TRBV19 and TRBJ2-1): DGGITQSPKYLFRKEGQNVTLSCEQNLNHDAMYWYRQDPGQGLRLIYYSQIVNDFQKGDIAEGYSVSREKKESFPLTVTSAQKNPTAFYLCASSRDSQGYYNEQFFGPGTRLTVL.